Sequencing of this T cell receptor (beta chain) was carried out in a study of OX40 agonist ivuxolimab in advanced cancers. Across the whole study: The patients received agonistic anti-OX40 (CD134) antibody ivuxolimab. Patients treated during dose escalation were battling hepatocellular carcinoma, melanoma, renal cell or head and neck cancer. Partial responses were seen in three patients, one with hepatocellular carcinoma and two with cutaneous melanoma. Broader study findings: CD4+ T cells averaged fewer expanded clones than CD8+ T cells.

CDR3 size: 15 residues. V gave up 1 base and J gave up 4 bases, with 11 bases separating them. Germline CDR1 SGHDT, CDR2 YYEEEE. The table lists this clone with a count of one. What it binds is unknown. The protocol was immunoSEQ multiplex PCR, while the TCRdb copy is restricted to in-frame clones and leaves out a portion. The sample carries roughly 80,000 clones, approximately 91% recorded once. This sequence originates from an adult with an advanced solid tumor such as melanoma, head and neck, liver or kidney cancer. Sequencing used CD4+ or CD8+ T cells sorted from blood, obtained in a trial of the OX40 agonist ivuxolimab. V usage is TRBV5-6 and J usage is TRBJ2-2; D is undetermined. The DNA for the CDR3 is TGTGCCAGCAGCTTGTGGTGGAGTTCCACCGGGGAGCTGTTTTTT. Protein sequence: CASSLWWSSTGELFF.